This T cell receptor beta chain was identified during a study of cytomegalovirus exposure and HLA in healthy donors. The study, taken as a whole, reports: Usually a TCR sequence was rare, but some public TCRs were found in many donors. The authors enumerated 150 to 200 TCR beta chains as linked to cytomegalovirus.

The length of the CDR3 is 14 residues. The V gene's germline CDR1 is MRHNA and CDR2 SNTAGT. Trimming removed 4 bases from V and 3 bases from J, with 9 bases in between. Notes on this clone: The antigen is unknown.

Assay: immunoSEQ multiplex PCR; the TCRdb copy retains only in-frame clones and omits some. The table has fewer than 200,000 clones, about 89% seen once. The origin of this receptor is a man younger than 35 in good health and CMV-seropositive. The sample comprised PBMCs. The chain carries TRBV6-4 and TRBJ2-2, with D unresolved. CDR3 loop: CASSAGLDTGELFF. The CDR3 DNA follows: TGTGCCAGCAGTGCAGGTTTGGACACCGGGGAGCTGTTTTTT.